This record concerns one T cell receptor (beta chain) sequence. Trimming shortened V by 2 bases and J by 2 bases, and 6 bases separated the two germline ends. Germline CDR1 reads SGHTA; CDR2 reads FQGNSA. The CDR3 is 13 residues long. The data belong to a study of blood T cell repertoires in COVID-19. Study at large: Whether acute or convalescent, the COVID-19 samples came from the United States, Italy and Spain. PBMCs, B-cell-depleted T cells, or T cells provided the cDNA or gDNA that made up the material.

Study processing details: It was from reference gene primer amplification that nucleated cell counts were estimated. TCRdb keeps only in-frame clones here, not all; method: immunoSEQ multiplex PCR. That table is the source of V, J and clone size, and D and trimming were worked out from the DNA. The sample includes 200,000 to 300,000 clones, about 79% of them seen just once. The chain joins TRBV7-2 to TRBJ2-5, with D hard to call. This TCR was sampled from a middle-aged man who had recovered from COVID-19. Sequenced sample: peripheral blood. This CDR3 is CASSLLVQETQYF. The CDR3 DNA reads TGTGCCAGCAGCTTACTCGTACAAGAGACCCAGTACTTC.